Included here is one T cell receptor beta chain sequence, with context. Repertoires were generated with immunoSEQ multiplex PCR, while TCRdb's copy carries only in-frame clones and drops some. Found here are around 300,000 clones, about 88% of them singletons; the top ten hold around 5.8%. As for treatment: roughly 19 received Ad26.COV2.S at low or high dose, single or two shots; about 5 received placebo; per-sample allocation not given. Specimens were obtained on day 63 following the first vaccine or placebo injection. Wuhan-strain SARS-CoV-2 spike was expressed by the Ad26 vector that made up the vaccine. The data belong to a study of Ad26.COV2.S vaccination and SARS-CoV-2 variants. CDR1 MGHRA and CDR2 YSYEKL come from the germline V gene. The CDR3 length is 15 residues. V dropped 0 bases and J dropped 6 bases, with 14 bases sitting between them.

This chain connects TRBV4-1 to TRBJ2-5, with D perhaps matching TRBD1 (5 bases). The clonotype comes from a person aged 18-60 years who received the Ad26.COV2.S COVID-19 vaccine or a placebo. Specimen: peripheral blood, collected in a trial of Ad26.COV2.S vaccine versus placebo. The CDR3 loop reads CASSQEGSGLQTQYF. CDR3 DNA sequence: TGCGCCAGCAGCCAAGAGGGTTCAGGGTTACAGACCCAGTACTTC.